One and the same sample provided the 10 T cell receptor beta chains below, sequenced in a study of vaccination effects on CD4 cells after COVID-19. Sequencing followed a ViraFEST assay step that expanded antigen-specific CD4+ T cells with viral peptide pools. The culture ran for 10 days, and then CD4+ T cells were isolated. The vaccine recipients had no prior SARS-CoV-2 infection, with negative nucleocapsid antibodies. Only in-frame clones appear in the TCRdb table, and some are missing; sequencing was by immunoSEQ multiplex PCR. Of around 66,000 clones in the sample, 60% to 80% were seen once. These receptors' antigens are unknown. The sample consisted of CD4+ T cells from PBMCs cultured with HCoV-OC43 spike peptides, taken before COVID-19 vaccination. Subset: HCoV-OC43 spike overlapping peptide pool stimulation. These receptors were obtained from a human donor who received a COVID-19 vaccine.

The chain is built from TRBV5-1 and TRBJ2-3; TRBD2 agrees at 7 bases. Per germline, CDR1 SGHRS and CDR2 YFSETQ. The CDR3 loop spans 13 amino acids. J lost 5 bases, V lost 5 bases, and 5 bases had no gene match. In nucleotides, the CDR3 is TGCGCCAGCAGGGGCCCGGGGGGAGATACGCAGTATTTT. Protein sequence: CASRGPGGDTQYF. Drawing the rest from reference TRBV5-1 and TRBJ2-3, the complete variable domain is KAGVTQTPRYLIKTRGQQVTLSCSPISGHRSVSWYQQTPGQGLQFLFEYFSETQRNKGNFPGRFSGRQFSNSRSEMNVSTLELGDSALYLCASRGPGGDTQYFGPGTRLTVL.

The V and J genes are TRBV7-2 and TRBJ2-4; D is undetermined. Trimming left V 6 bases short and J 0 bases short, with 18 bases between. The CDR3 covers 17 residues. Germline-derived CDR1 and CDR2 are SGHTA and FQGNSA. CDR3 amino acids: CASRISVTNLAKNIQYF. DNA of the CDR3: TGTGCCAGCAGAATATCAGTGACGAACCTAGCCAAAAACATTCAGTACTTC.

The V and J genes are TRBV6-1 and TRBJ1-3, with a tentative D call TRBD1 (5 bases). Germline CDR1 reads MNHNS; CDR2 reads SASEGT. V gave up 1 base and J gave up 4 bases, with 8 bases separating them. The CDR3 is 14 residues long. The CDR3 nucleotides read TGTGCCAGCAGTGAAGTAGGGGCAGGAAACACCATATATTTT. It codes for CASSEVGAGNTIYF.

The CDR3 is CASSLKHGDTEAFF. Written as DNA, the CDR3 is TGCGCCAGCAGCTTGAAACATGGGGACACTGAAGCTTTCTTT. This chain connects TRBV5-1 to TRBJ1-1; D uncertain. The V and J ends lost 1 base and 3 bases respectively, with 10 bases between them. Germline CDR1 is SGHRS and CDR2 is YFSETQ. The CDR3 totals 14 residues.

This clone was picked up a small number of times. The chain carries TRBV27 and TRBJ1-5, with 9 bases lining up with TRBD1. Germline loops: CDR1 MNHEY, CDR2 SMNVEV (reference sequence). The V segment lost 5 bases and the J segment 8 bases; nucleotides outside the gene matches: 16. This CDR3 has 17 amino acids. The CDR3 DNA reads TGTGCCAGCAGTCGCAACGCCGGGACAGGGAGCGGGGAGCCCCAGCATTTT. Translated: CASSRNAGTGSGEPQHF.

V and J are TRBV5-1 and TRBJ2-3, with D unresolved. This CDR3 contains 14 residues. From germline, CDR1 is SGHRS and CDR2 YFSETQ. V lost 1 base and J lost 2, with 8 bases in between. The CDR3 sequence: CASSLWLPTDTQYF. In nucleotides, the CDR3 is TGCGCCAGCAGCTTGTGGCTGCCCACAGATACGCAGTATTTT.

CDR3 loop: CASSEGEGARGETQYF. The CDR3 DNA sequence: TGTGCCAGCAGTGAAGGAGAGGGGGCGAGAGGAGAGACCCAGTACTTC. The V call is TRBV6-1, the J call TRBJ2-5; 7 nucleotides match TRBD1. Germline V gene sequence: CDR1 MNHNS, CDR2 SASEGT. CDR3 length equals 16 residues. V trimming: 1 base; J trimming: 4 bases; junction bases outside the gene matches: 9.

V and J are TRBV5-1 and TRBJ2-1; 8 positions match TRBD2. The length of the CDR3 is 15 residues. The trim removed 4 bases at V and 4 bases at J, leaving 7 bases unmatched. From germline, CDR1 is SGHRS and CDR2 YFSETQ. As DNA, the CDR3 is TGCGCCAGCAGCCCAGCGGGGGTGTTTTACAATGAGCAGTTCTTC. Translated: CASSPAGVFYNEQFF.

This clone was counted a few times. This rearrangement joins TRBV20-1 to TRBJ1-5; no firm D call. The length of the CDR3 is 12 residues. The V gene lost 3 bases and the J gene lost 6 bases, with 9 bases spanning the gap. Per germline, CDR1 DFQATT and CDR2 SNEGSKA (reference sequence). The CDR3 DNA is TGCAGTGCTAGTTTGGGGAGTCAGCCCCAGCATTTT. Protein sequence: CSASLGSQPQHF.

The CDR3 spells CASSLTGTQYF. In nucleotides, the CDR3 is TGTGCCAGCAGTTTGACGGGGACCCAGTACTTC. The chain recombines TRBV12-3 or TRBV12-4 with TRBJ2-5, with D unresolved. V was trimmed by 3 bases and J by 7 bases, leaving 6 bases between them. The length of the CDR3 is 11 residues.